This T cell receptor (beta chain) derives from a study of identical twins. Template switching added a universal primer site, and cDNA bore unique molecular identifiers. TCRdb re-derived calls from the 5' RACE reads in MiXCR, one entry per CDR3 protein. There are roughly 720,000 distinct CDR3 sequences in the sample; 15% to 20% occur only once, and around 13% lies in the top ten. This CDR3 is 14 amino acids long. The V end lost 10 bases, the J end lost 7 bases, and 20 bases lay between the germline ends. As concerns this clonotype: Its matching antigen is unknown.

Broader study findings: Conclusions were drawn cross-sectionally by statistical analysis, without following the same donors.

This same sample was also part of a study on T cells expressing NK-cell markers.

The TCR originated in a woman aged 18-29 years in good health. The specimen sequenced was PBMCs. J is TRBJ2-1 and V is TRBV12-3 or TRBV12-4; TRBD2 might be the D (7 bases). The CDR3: CATSLGGGGNEQFF. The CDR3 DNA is TGTGCCACATCCCTAGGGGGGGGTGGAAATGAGCAGTTCTTC.